Listed here are 2 T cell receptor beta chains from one sample, sequenced in a study of blood T cell repertoires in COVID-19. TCRdb's table, derived via immunoSEQ multiplex PCR, lists solely in-frame clones and lacks some. The data contain 68,000 or so clones, around 86% of them singletons. Sequenced material: peripheral blood. The receptor set was obtained from a man aged 30-40 years with acute or convalescent COVID-19.

This clone was picked up one time. The gene calls are TRBV28 and TRBJ1-5, with D perhaps TRBD1 (6 bases). There are 11 residues in the CDR3. Trimming took 11 bases from V and 10 from J, leaving 15 bases between them. CDR1 is MDHEN and CDR2 is SYDVKM in the germline V gene. The DNA for the CDR3 is TGTGCCGGGGGAACAGGGCCTCCCCAGCATTTT. This translates into CAGGTGPPQHF.

The rearrangement links TRBV18 to TRBJ2-7; maybe TRBD1 (6 bases). This CDR3 region has 14 residues. V dropped 3 bases and J dropped 4 bases, with 13 bases sitting between them. CDR1 and CDR2 (germline): KGHSH, LQKENI. CDR3 DNA sequence: TGTGCCAGCTCACCGGACTGGGGGCTGTACGAGCAGTACTTC. Its protein product is CASSPDWGLYEQYF.